This passage covers 13 T cell receptor beta chains from one sample sequenced in a study. From the RT-PCR reads, TCRdb called clonotypes with MiXCR, one entry per CDR3 protein. This sample carries fewer than 800,000 distinct CDR3 sequences, about 14% of them seen once, and the ten largest clones take roughly 4%. The sample comprised memory CD4+ T cells from blood. These receptors were collected from a female donor in good health, serving as a healthy control.

The chain links TRBV20-1 to TRBJ2-5; 9 bases map to TRBD2. Germline CDR1 and CDR2: DFQATT and SNEGSKA (reference sequence). With 2 bases clipped from V and 2 bases from J, the junction kept 9 bases outside the gene matches. This CDR3 spans 16 amino acids. CDR3 bases: TGCAGTGCTAGACCCTACGCGGGAGGGCCGCAAGAGACCCAGTACTTC. It encodes CSARPYAGGPQETQYF.

This clonotype was picked up many times. The V call is TRBV6-1, the J call TRBJ1-1; TRBD1 aligns across 7 bases. The trim removed 4 bases at V and 5 bases at J, leaving 7 bases unmatched. CDR1 and CDR2 (germline): MNHNS, SASEGT. The CDR3 spans 14 residues. The CDR3: CASSVATGRTEAFF. In DNA, the CDR3 is TGTGCCAGCAGTGTGGCGACAGGGAGGACTGAAGCTTTCTTT.

The rearrangement joins TRBV20-1 to TRBJ2-1; a possible D gene is TRBD2 (6 bases). The germline V and J ends were trimmed by 3 bases and 4 bases, with 16 bases remaining between them. In germline, CDR1 is DFQATT, CDR2 SNEGSKA (reference sequence). CDR3 length: 15 residues. The CDR3 coding sequence is TGCAGTGCTAGCCTTCCCGGGAGCGCTTACAATGAGCAGTTCTTC. Amino acid sequence: CSASLPGSAYNEQFF.

At least ten counts were recorded for this clonotype. The chain combines TRBV7-2 with TRBJ2-1; D ambiguous. Trimming took off 5 bases at V and 8 bases at J, with 16 bases between the two ends. The CDR3 extends over 14 amino acids. Looked up from germline, CDR1 is SGHTA and CDR2 is FQGNSA. In DNA, the CDR3 is TGTGCCAGCAGCGTGAGCGCCGCTTACCATGAGCAGTTCTTC. Translating it yields CASSVSAAYHEQFF.

This clonotype was observed a handful of times. The chain links TRBV7-8 to TRBJ2-1; TRBD2 matches 9 bases. Germline CDR1 SGHVS, CDR2 FQNEAQ. Unmatched junction bases numbered 14, after V lost 1 base and J lost 10 bases. The CDR3 loop spans 17 amino acids. CDR3 bases: TGTGCCAGCAGCTTAGTTGCTAGCGGGGATGGGGGAGGGGAGCAGTTCTTC. Translating it yields CASSLVASGDGGGEQFF.

This clonotype turned up a few times. The chain combines TRBV3-1 with TRBJ2-6; D is possibly TRBD2 (6 bases). The length of the CDR3 is 17 residues. V was clipped by 4 bases and J by 0 bases, with 13 bases between them. Germline CDR1 LGHDT, CDR2 YNNKEL (reference sequence). CDR3 bases: TGTGCCAGCAGCCCCGGGACTGCGGTCTCTGGGGCCAACGTCCTGACTTTC. This translates into CASSPGTAVSGANVLTF.

This clonotype came up many times. This rearrangement joins TRBV29-1 to TRBJ2-5, with TRBD1 as a possible D gene (6 bases). V was cut by 4 bases and J by 0 bases, with 9 bases left in between. CDR3 length: 13 residues. Germline CDR1 and CDR2: SQVTM and ANQGSEA. This CDR3 reads CSVGAGDQETQYF. CDR3 coding DNA: TGCAGCGTTGGGGCAGGGGACCAAGAGACCCAGTACTTC.

V is TRBV29-1 and J is TRBJ1-1; 9 bases align to TRBD1. CDR1 and CDR2 (germline): SQVTM, ANQGSEA. V lost 6 bases, J lost 4 bases, and 15 bases stayed unmatched. The CDR3 is 16 residues long. DNA of the CDR3: TGCAGCGTCACCCCGGGACAGGGAGCGTTTGGCACTGAAGCTTTCTTT. This encodes CSVTPGQGAFGTEAFF.

This clonotype appeared once. The CDR3, as DNA: TGTGCCAGCAGCTTGAAGGGCGGGAAGGAAGAGACCCAGTACTTC. Protein product: CASSLKGGKEETQYF. The V and J genes are TRBV5-4 and TRBJ2-5; tentatively, D is TRBD2 (6 bases). This CDR3 is built from 15 residues. Between the trimmed V and J ends, which lost 1 base and 3 bases, there was a span of 13 bases. Germline loops: CDR1 SGHNT, CDR2 YYREEE (reference sequence).

This clonotype was observed many times. The V gene is TRBV24-1, the J gene TRBJ2-1, with 11 positions matching TRBD2. CDR3 length equals 16 residues. Losses at the gene ends were 7 bases for V and 3 bases for J; bases not matched to a gene: 7. CDR1 is KGHDR and CDR2 is SFDVKD in the germline V gene. CDR3 nucleotides: TGTGCCACCAGGGGACTAGCGGACCTAAGCTACAATGAGCAGTTCTTC. Protein: CATRGLADLSYNEQFF.

Comments on this clonotype: Its ends do not fully match the called genes, so a read error is possible. CDR3 nucleotides: TGTGCCACCAGCAGAGGACTAGCGGCCAATGAGCAATTCTTC. Its translation: CATSRGLAANEQFF. The chain employs TRBV15 and TRBJ2-1; 9 positions match TRBD2. The CDR3 runs 14 residues. Looked up from germline, CDR1 is LNHNV and CDR2 is YYDKDF (reference sequence).

This clonotype was counted a few times. This chain connects TRBV5-1 to TRBJ2-1, with TRBD2 matching over 8 bases. Germline assignment: CDR1 SGHRS and CDR2 YFSETQ. After removal of 2 bases from V and 1 base from J, the junction contained 5 bases not matched to a gene. This CDR3 spans 16 amino acids. Written as DNA, the CDR3 is TGCGCCAGCAGCTTTCTCCCGGGAGGGTCCTACAATGAGCAGTTCTTC. Translating gives CASSFLPGGSYNEQFF.

This rearrangement joins TRBV18 to TRBJ1-5; tentative D call: TRBD1 (5 bases). V was trimmed by 3 bases and J by 0 bases, leaving 12 bases between them. This CDR3 is 16 amino acids long. Germline CDR1 reads KGHSH; CDR2 reads LQKENI. The CDR3 sequence is CASSPGHGNSNQPQHF. CDR3 nucleotides: TGTGCCAGCTCACCCGGACATGGCAATAGCAATCAGCCCCAGCATTTT.